This TCR beta chain was captured by sequencing in a study of post-analysis software for immune sequencing data. In regard to this clonotype: The target antigen is unknown.

Study conclusions and caveats: When compared against controls, multiple sclerosis patients showed significantly lower normalized Chao1 diversity. About five TRBV segments appeared more often in patients than in controls, and TRBV5-6, TRBV5-1 and TRBV20-1 were among these.

CDR1 DFQATT and CDR2 SNEGSKA come from the germline V gene (reference sequence). The CDR3 totals 15 residues. V shed 2 bases and J 4 bases; nucleotides not matched to a gene: 8. TCR beta cDNA libraries had unique molecular identifiers. Yield was 500,000 to 600,000 cDNA molecules from 1 to 10 million T cells. TCRdb called the PCR reads again in MiXCR, with one record for every CDR3 protein. The table has 750,000 to 950,000 distinct CDR3 sequences, about 53% seen once. The sequence derives from a girl aged 5 to 17 with multiple sclerosis. The V gene is TRBV20-1, the J gene TRBJ2-7; the match to TRBD2 covers 10 bases. Sequencing was carried out using blood. The CDR3 reads CSARPPSGRWYEQYF. CDR3 nucleotide sequence: TGCAGTGCTAGACCGCCTAGCGGGAGATGGTACGAGCAGTACTTC.